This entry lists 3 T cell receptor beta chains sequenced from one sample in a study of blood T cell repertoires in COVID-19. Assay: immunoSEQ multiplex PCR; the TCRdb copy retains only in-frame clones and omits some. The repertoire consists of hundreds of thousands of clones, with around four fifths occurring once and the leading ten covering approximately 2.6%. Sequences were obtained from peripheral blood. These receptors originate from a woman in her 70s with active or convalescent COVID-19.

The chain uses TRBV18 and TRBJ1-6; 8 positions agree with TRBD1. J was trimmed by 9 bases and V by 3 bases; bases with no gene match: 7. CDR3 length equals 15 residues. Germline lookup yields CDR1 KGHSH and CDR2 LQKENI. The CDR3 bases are TGTGCCAGCTCACCGGCCGGACAGGGAGGTTCACCCCTCCACTTT. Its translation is CASSPAGQGGSPLHF. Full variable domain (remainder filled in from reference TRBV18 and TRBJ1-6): NAGVMQNPRHLVRRRGQEARLRCSPMKGHSHVYWYRQLPEEGLKFMVYLQKENIIDESGMPKERFSAEFPKEGPSILRIQQVVRGDSAAYFCASSPAGQGGSPLHFGNGTRLTVT.

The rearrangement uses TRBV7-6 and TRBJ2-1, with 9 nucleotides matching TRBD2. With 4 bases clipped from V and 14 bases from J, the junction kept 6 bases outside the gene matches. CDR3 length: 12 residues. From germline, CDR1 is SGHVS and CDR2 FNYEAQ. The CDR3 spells CASSSTGTSKFF. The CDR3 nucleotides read TGTGCCAGCAGCTCAACCGGGACTAGCAAGTTCTTC.

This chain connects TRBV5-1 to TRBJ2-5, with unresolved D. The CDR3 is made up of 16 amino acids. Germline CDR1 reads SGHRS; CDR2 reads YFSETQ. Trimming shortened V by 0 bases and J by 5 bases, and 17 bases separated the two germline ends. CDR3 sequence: CASSLAVTIAPETQYF. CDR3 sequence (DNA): TGCGCCAGCAGCTTGGCGGTCACTATTGCCCCCGAGACCCAGTACTTC.